These 10 T cell receptor beta chains were all obtained from the same sample, sequenced in a study of shared clonotypes between healthy human individuals (dated by TCRdb to 2018 to 2021). Library preparation employed the immunoSEQ multiplex PCR assay. Drawn from immuneACCESS, this table holds only the in-frame rearrangements with V and J called that TCRdb kept. Clones are partly lost; checked studies trace under half to an unresolved V gene and leave the rest unexplained. The sample records some 2,400,000 clones, approximately 96% of which are singletons. Roughly 0.13% of the sample belongs to the ten largest clones. Sequencing was carried out using naive CD4+ T cells sorted from blood. What the cell subset or site label conveys for this sample: CD45RA+ positively selected. These receptors originate from a man in his late teens or twenties in good health.

The chain couples TRBV10-3 to TRBJ2-6; 7 bases fit TRBD1. The CDR3 covers 16 residues. Germline CDR1 and CDR2: ENHRY and SYGVKD. The V segment lost 4 bases and the J segment 0 bases; nucleotides outside the gene matches: 3. CDR3 nucleotide sequence: TGTGCCATCAGTGCACAGGGGAGCTCTGGGGCCAACGTCCTGACTTTC. This sequence encodes CAISAQGSSGANVLTF.

V usage is TRBV19 and J usage is TRBJ2-5, with D perhaps matching TRBD1 or TRBD2 (5 bases each). This CDR3 has 12 amino acids. Per germline, CDR1 LNHDA and CDR2 SQIVND (reference sequence). Trimming removed 5 bases at V and 10 bases at J, with 14 bases between. The CDR3 DNA reads as TGTGCCAGTAGTTCTGGGACCCCGGGCCAGTACTTC. This sequence encodes CASSSGTPGQYF.

This chain links TRBV4-2 with TRBJ1-4; TRBD1 matches 10 bases. The CDR3 contains 14 residues. V lost 4 bases, J lost 7 bases, and 3 bases stayed unmatched. Germline CDR1 and CDR2: LGHNA and YNFKEQ. Here the CDR3 DNA reads TGTGCCAGCAGCCTCGGACAGGGGGGTGAAAAACTGTTTTTT. Residues: CASSLGQGGEKLFF.

This chain uses TRBV18 with TRBJ1-5, with TRBD1 matching over 9 bases. There are 16 residues in the CDR3. Losses at the gene ends were 0 bases for V and 3 bases for J; bases not matched to a gene: 3. CDR1 KGHSH and CDR2 LQKENI come from the germline V gene. CDR3 DNA sequence: TGTGCCAGCTCACCACCGGGACAGGGTAACAATCAGCCCCAGCATTTT. It yields the protein CASSPPGQGNNQPQHF.

This chain joins TRBV4-1 and TRBJ1-4; D is ambiguous. This CDR3 has 15 amino acids. The V gene's germline CDR1 is MGHRA and CDR2 YSYEKL. The V end lost 1 base, the J end lost 1 base, and 7 bases lay between the germline ends. CDR3 coding DNA: TGCGCCAGCAGCCAAGGACGGGGAACTAATGAAAAACTGTTTTTT. Its protein product is CASSQGRGTNEKLFF.

The CDR3 DNA is TGTGCCAGTAGTCCGCTAATTTTGACCCTGAGTTCACCCCTCCACTTT. This encodes CASSPLILTLSSPLHF. The chain links TRBV19 to TRBJ1-6; D ambiguous. This CDR3 region has 16 residues. V dropped 5 bases and J dropped 9 bases, with 20 bases sitting between them. Germline V lookup: CDR1 LNHDA, CDR2 SQIVND (reference sequence).

This CDR3 reads CASSLRTGGWQYF. CDR3 sequence (DNA): TGCGCCAGCAGTCTCCGGACGGGCGGATGGCAGTACTTC. The rearrangement uses TRBV10-2 and TRBJ2-7; D is undetermined. The CDR3 runs 13 residues. V lost 5 bases and J 9 bases, leaving 17 bases between the germline ends. CDR1 is WSHSY, CDR2 SAAADI, per germline.

The rearrangement links TRBV7-2 to TRBJ2-1; 7 nucleotides match TRBD2. Germline-derived CDR1 and CDR2 are SGHTA and FQGNSA. The trim removed 5 bases at V and 8 bases at J, leaving 21 bases unmatched. There are 18 residues in the CDR3. Here the CDR3 DNA reads TGTGCCAGCAGCCTAGTGGTTAGCGGGCTCCTAGGTAGCGATGAGCAGTTCTTC. Protein product: CASSLVVSGLLGSDEQFF.

This chain joins TRBV5-1 and TRBJ2-7; TRBD2 matches 11 bases. The junction had 6 bases not matched to a gene; V was cut back by 3 bases and J by 4 bases. CDR1 is SGHRS, CDR2 YFSETQ, per germline. There are 15 residues in the CDR3. CDR3 DNA sequence: TGCGCCAGCAGCTCACCCGGGACTAGCGGATACGAGCAGTACTTC. This encodes CASSSPGTSGYEQYF. Drawing the rest from reference TRBV5-1 and TRBJ2-7, the complete variable domain is KAGVTQTPRYLIKTRGQQVTLSCSPISGHRSVSWYQQTPGQGLQFLFEYFSETQRNKGNFPGRFSGRQFSNSRSEMNVSTLELGDSALYLCASSSPGTSGYEQYFGPGTRLTVT.

J is TRBJ2-1 and V is TRBV27, with D hard to call. V was shortened by 5 bases and J by 1 base, with 9 bases between the two germline ends. Germline V CDR1 and CDR2: MNHEY, SMNVEV (reference sequence). CDR3 length: 14 residues. The CDR3 nucleotides are TGTGCCAGCAGTACCGTCCAGTCCTACAATGAGCAGTTCTTC. This sequence encodes CASSTVQSYNEQFF.